The 3 T cell receptor beta chains given below trace back to one sample, sequenced in a study of T cell responses to AZD1222 COVID-19 vaccine. Produced via immunoSEQ multiplex PCR; TCRdb's table is partial and in-frame only. Of some 55,000 clones listed, around 90% were seen once; the top ten hold roughly 2%. Material: peripheral blood, obtained on day 0 of AZD1222 vaccination. The receptors shown here come from an adult in good health.

V usage is TRBV5-5 and J usage is TRBJ2-5; the D is unclear. This CDR3 contains 14 residues. The germline V gene has CDR1 SGHKS and CDR2 YYEKEE (reference sequence). V lost 3 bases and J 2 bases, leaving 11 bases between the germline ends. As DNA, the CDR3 is TGTGCCAGCAGCTCAGGTGAAGGGCAAGAGACCCAGTACTTC. Protein sequence: CASSSGEGQETQYF.

This chain joins TRBV28 and TRBJ1-4; no reliable D call. The germline CDR1 and CDR2 sequences are MDHEN and SYDVKM. The CDR3 extends over 13 amino acids. Trimming left V 0 bases short and J 7 bases short, with 6 bases between. DNA for the CDR3: TGTGCCAGCAGTTTATGGGGGAGTGAAAAACTGTTTTTT. Translated: CASSLWGSEKLFF.

The chain recombines TRBV28 with TRBJ2-7, with 8 bases that match TRBD2. V trimming: 5 bases; J trimming: 5 bases; junction bases outside the gene matches: 26. The CDR3 runs to 20 residues. Germline CDR1 reads MDHEN; CDR2 reads SYDVKM. This chain's CDR3 is CASSLWGVGTGGRPKDEQYF. CDR3 nucleotide sequence: TGTGCCAGCAGTCTGTGGGGGGTGGGCACCGGCGGGAGGCCCAAGGACGAGCAGTACTTC.